These 25 T cell receptor beta chains were sequenced from one sample in a study of cytomegalovirus exposure and HLA in healthy donors. The assay was immunoSEQ multiplex PCR, and TCRdb's table has in-frame clones only and misses some. The sample holds 250,000 to 400,000 clones, about 85% seen once. Sequenced sample: PBMCs. Receptor source: a woman in her thirties in good health and CMV-seropositive.

This chain joins TRBV9 and TRBJ1-2, with 9 nucleotides matching TRBD1. CDR3 length equals 14 residues. Germline V gene lookup returns CDR1 SGDLS and CDR2 YYNGEE. Trimming at V came to 3 bases and at J to 4 bases, leaving 4 bases not matched to a gene. CDR3 nucleotides: TGTGCCAGCAGCGAACAGGGGGCGTTCTATGGCTACACCTTC. It is translated as CASSEQGAFYGYTF.

The rearrangement joins TRBV28 to TRBJ1-2; no clear D gene. This CDR3 spans 17 amino acids. The V end was cut by 4 bases, the J end by 8 bases, with 26 bases between. Germline CDR1 and CDR2: MDHEN and SYDVKM. CDR3 DNA: TGTGCCAGCAGTTCCGGTCCCGGGTTGGAAGTCCTGGGGGGCTACACCTTC. As protein: CASSSGPGLEVLGGYTF.

The genes are TRBV6-5 and TRBJ1-1; no clear D. The CDR3 is 13 amino acids. CDR1 MNHEY and CDR2 SVGAGI come from the germline V gene. V lost 6 bases to trimming and J lost 1 base, with 9 bases between them. The DNA of the CDR3 is TGTGCCAGCAGACCGTTACAGAACACTGAAGCTTTCTTT. Residues: CASRPLQNTEAFF.

This clone was seen a handful of times. V is TRBV30 and J is TRBJ2-7, with D tentatively TRBD1 (5 bases). CDR3 length: 13 residues. The germline V gene encodes CDR1 GTSNPN and CDR2 SVGIG (reference sequence). V lost 3 bases to trimming and J lost 0 bases, with 9 bases between them. The CDR3 DNA reads as TGTGCCTGGAGCCCCAGGGACTCCTACGAGCAGTACTTC. Protein: CAWSPRDSYEQYF.

The V and J genes are TRBV7-6 and TRBJ2-5; D is uncertain. Looked up from germline, CDR1 is SGHVS and CDR2 is FNYEAQ. Between the trimmed V and J ends, which lost 5 bases and 2 bases, there was a span of 12 bases. This CDR3 has 14 residues. The CDR3 here is CASSPYPTQETQYF. The CDR3 DNA reads as TGTGCCAGCAGCCCCTACCCCACGCAAGAGACCCAGTACTTC.

This clone was recorded once. This sequence joins TRBV28 and TRBJ1-4, with 7 bases matching TRBD1. With 7 bases clipped from V and 7 bases from J, the junction kept 3 bases outside the gene matches. The V gene's germline CDR1 is MDHEN and CDR2 SYDVKM. This CDR3 comprises 12 residues. CDR3 DNA: TGTGCCAGCAAACAGGGGAGTGAAAAACTGTTTTTT. Translating it yields CASKQGSEKLFF. Full variable domain (missing parts from reference TRBV28 and TRBJ1-4): DVKVTQSSRYLVKRTGEKVFLECVQDMDHENMFWYRQDPGLGLRLIYFSYDVKMKEKGDIPEGYSVSREKKERFSLILESASTNQTSMYLCASKQGSEKLFFGSGTQLSVL.

The chain has TRBV7-2 and TRBJ2-1; 9 bases line up with TRBD1. Germline V CDR1 and CDR2: SGHTA, FQGNSA. V lost 1 base to trimming and J lost 6 bases; unmatched junction nucleotides: 7. CDR3 length: 16 residues. The CDR3 nucleotides are TGTGCCAGCAGCTTAGGGACCGGGACAGGGATCAATGAGCAGTTCTTC. Translation gives CASSLGTGTGINEQFF.

V is TRBV6-1 and J is TRBJ2-5, with a tentative D call TRBD1 (6 bases). Per the germline V gene, CDR1 is MNHNS and CDR2 is SASEGT. V lost 4 bases and J 1 base, leaving 10 bases between the germline ends. The CDR3 totals 14 residues. The CDR3 DNA is TGTGCCAGCAGTGCACAGGGCAGCCAAGAGACCCAGTACTTC. It encodes CASSAQGSQETQYF.

The rearrangement uses TRBV29-1 and TRBJ2-3; 7 bases are a match to TRBD2. The CDR3 has 14 residues. J gave up 2 bases and V 6 bases, and 8 bases lay outside the gene matches. Germline V gives CDR1 SQVTM, CDR2 ANQGSEA. CDR3: CSVAGRQDTDTQYF. DNA of the CDR3: TGCAGCGTCGCCGGGAGGCAGGACACAGATACGCAGTATTTT.

V gene TRBV25-1 combines with J gene TRBJ1-2; 8 bases align to TRBD1. The junction had 17 bases not matched to a gene; V was cut back by 4 bases and J by 7 bases. The length of the CDR3 is 17 residues. Germline CDR1 and CDR2: MGHDK and SYGVNS. In nucleotides, the CDR3 is TGTGCCAGCAGTGTCAGACAGGGGAAAGGGTCAAAGGGTGGCTACACCTTC. As protein: CASSVRQGKGSKGGYTF.

The chain uses TRBV29-1 and TRBJ1-2; the D gene is possibly TRBD1 (6 bases). The V and J ends lost 6 bases and 6 bases respectively, with 17 bases between them. Germline CDR1 SQVTM, CDR2 ANQGSEA. The CDR3 runs to 13 residues. The CDR3 DNA sequence: TGCAGCGTACTAAGACAGGATGTTCATGGCTACACCTTC. This encodes CSVLRQDVHGYTF.

V is TRBV29-1 and J is TRBJ2-1; the D gene is possibly TRBD1 (5 bases). Trimming took 1 base from V and 0 from J, leaving 13 bases between them. Germline V gives CDR1 SQVTM, CDR2 ANQGSEA. This CDR3 contains 16 residues. The CDR3, as DNA: TGCAGCGTTGAAGTGGCGGACACGAGCTCCTACAATGAGCAGTTCTTC. It codes for CSVEVADTSSYNEQFF.

The chain uses TRBV28 and TRBJ2-3; TRBD1 matches 10 bases. The CDR3 loop spans 15 amino acids. Germline-derived CDR1 and CDR2 are MDHEN and SYDVKM. Trimming cost V 3 bases and J 7 bases; bases outside gene matches: 7. This CDR3 is CASSFGATGGHTQYF. CDR3 in DNA: TGTGCCAGCAGTTTCGGAGCGACAGGGGGCCATACGCAGTATTTT.

The rearrangement links TRBV2 to TRBJ1-1; D not resolved. The V gene's germline CDR1 is SNHLY and CDR2 FYNNEI. The CDR3 spans 14 residues. CDR3: CARSGPGVNTEAFF. For the CDR3, the DNA is TGTGCACGCAGTGGGCCAGGCGTGAACACTGAAGCTTTCTTT.

The rearrangement uses TRBV15 and TRBJ1-4, with D perhaps matching TRBD1 (6 bases). In germline, CDR1 is LNHNV, CDR2 YYDKDF (reference sequence). Trimming took 1 base from V and 7 from J, leaving 13 bases between them. The CDR3 covers 15 residues. CDR3 in amino acids: CATSRVQGRREKLFF. CDR3 sequence (DNA): TGTGCCACCAGCAGAGTCCAGGGGCGCCGTGAAAAACTGTTTTTT.

The V gene is TRBV6-1, the J gene TRBJ2-7; no clear D gene. Per germline, CDR1 MNHNS and CDR2 SASEGT. The CDR3 runs 12 residues. The germline V and J ends were trimmed by 4 bases and 0 bases, with 4 bases remaining between them. The DNA of the CDR3 is TGTGCCAGCAGTGTTTCCTCCTACGAGCAGTACTTC. Translated, it gives CASSVSSYEQYF.

V is TRBV27 and J is TRBJ2-5; a weak D match, TRBD2 (6 bases). V lost 4 bases and J lost 7, with 22 bases in between. CDR3 size: 16 residues. Germline CDR1 is MNHEY and CDR2 is SMNVEV (reference sequence). CDR3 region: CASSSLLRTSPWTQYF. The CDR3 bases are TGTGCCAGCAGTTCACTACTGCGAACTAGCCCTTGGACCCAGTACTTC.

V gene TRBV28 combines with J gene TRBJ1-5; 8 bases map to TRBD1. Per the germline V gene, CDR1 is MDHEN and CDR2 is SYDVKM. V was pared by 4 bases and J by 0 bases, with 5 bases of the junction left unmatched. There are 16 residues in the CDR3. The CDR3 reads CASSSDRGYSNQPQHF. As DNA, the CDR3 is TGTGCCAGCAGTTCAGACAGGGGATATAGCAATCAGCCCCAGCATTTT.

The rearrangement links TRBV6-1 to TRBJ2-7; D is ambiguous. With 4 bases removed from V and 3 bases from J, the gap between germline ends came to 10 bases. The CDR3 contains 13 residues. CDR1 is MNHNS and CDR2 is SASEGT in the germline V gene. CDR3 nucleotides: TGTGCCAGCAGTGTTTACCGGGTCTACGAGCAGTACTTC. Protein sequence: CASSVYRVYEQYF.

The gene calls are TRBV20-1 and TRBJ2-1; weak D call: TRBD2 (5 bases). The CDR3 totals 11 residues. The germline V and J ends were trimmed by 6 bases and 9 bases, with 12 bases remaining between them. Germline-derived CDR1 and CDR2 are DFQATT and SNEGSKA (reference sequence). In DNA form, the CDR3 reads TGCAGTGCCCTGACGGGGAGTGAGCAGTTCTTC. Its protein product is CSALTGSEQFF.

The rearrangement links TRBV30 to TRBJ1-3; D is undetermined. Per the germline V gene, CDR1 is GTSNPN and CDR2 is SVGIG (reference sequence). Trimming pared 1 base from V and 0 bases from J, leaving 7 bases between. The length of the CDR3 is 14 residues. The CDR3 coding sequence is TGTGCCTGGAGTGCGGGCGGCTCTGGAAACACCATATATTTT. As protein: CAWSAGGSGNTIYF.

CDR3 region: CASSWGALNTEAFF. The CDR3 DNA reads TGTGCCAGCAGTTGGGGGGCTTTGAACACTGAAGCTTTCTTT. This chain uses TRBV6-5 with TRBJ1-1, with D possibly TRBD1 on 6 matching bases. The CDR3 runs to 14 residues. Germline V CDR1 and CDR2: MNHEY, SVGAGI. V was clipped by 4 bases and J by 0 bases, with 9 bases between them.

This chain joins TRBV30 and TRBJ2-1, with TRBD2 matching over 10 bases. The CDR3 totals 14 residues. V gave up 4 bases and J gave up 5 bases; unmatched junction bases: 5. Germline loops: CDR1 GTSNPN, CDR2 SVGIG (reference sequence). CDR3 region: CAWISSGGNNEQFF. The CDR3 DNA follows: TGTGCCTGGATCTCTAGCGGGGGCAACAATGAGCAGTTCTTC. Full variable domain (remainder filled in from reference TRBV30 and TRBJ2-1): SQTIHQWPATLVQPVGSPLSLECTVEGTSNPNLYWYRQAAGRGLQLLFYSVGIGQISSEVPQNLSASRPQDRQFILSSKKLLLSDSGFYLCAWISSGGNNEQFFGPGTRLTVL.

The chain uses TRBV7-2 and TRBJ2-7, with 8 positions matching TRBD2. The CDR3 is 14 residues long. The germline gives CDR1 SGHTA, CDR2 FQGNSA. The V and J ends lost 5 bases and 7 bases, in that order; junction bases with no gene match: 10. CDR3 region: CASSQVGAGGEQYF. The CDR3 nucleotides are TGTGCCAGCAGCCAGGTGGGGGCGGGAGGAGAGCAGTACTTC.

The chain recombines TRBV2 with TRBJ1-3; D might be TRBD1 (5 bases). This CDR3 spans 15 amino acids. Germline CDR1 SNHLY, CDR2 FYNNEI. Trimming left V 3 bases short and J 7 bases short, with 16 bases between. As DNA, the CDR3 is TGTGCCAGCAGTGAGGCAGGGACTAAAAGGAACACCATATATTTT. This gives the protein CASSEAGTKRNTIYF.